The 2 T cell receptor beta chains below all came from one sample that was sequenced in a study of blood T cell repertoires in COVID-19 (TCRdb year 2020). Receptor amplification or capture employed the immunoSEQ multiplex PCR assay. In TCRdb, the immuneACCESS table is reduced to in-frame sequences with V and J assigned. These tables do not hold every clone; where another copy was compared, an unresolved V gene accounts for under half, and the others remain unexplained. This sample holds some 100,000 clones; 90% were observed only once. 5% to 6% of the sample is taken by the ten largest. Source material: peripheral blood. These receptors all come from a man in his forties or fifties with acute or convalescent COVID-19.

The chain uses TRBV10-3 and TRBJ2-6; the match to TRBD1 covers 7 bases. CDR1 is ENHRY and CDR2 is SYGVKD in the germline V gene. CDR3 size: 16 residues. J gave up 0 bases and V 7 bases, and 6 bases lay outside the gene matches. The CDR3 protein is CAITPDRTSGANVLTF. The CDR3 DNA reads TGTGCCATCACTCCGGACAGGACCTCTGGGGCCAACGTCCTGACTTTC.

V and J are TRBV18 and TRBJ1-1; 8 bases line up with TRBD1. CDR3 length equals 14 residues. Germline CDR1 is KGHSH and CDR2 is LQKENI. V shed 3 bases and J 10 bases; nucleotides not matched to a gene: 10. The CDR3 is CASSPPSQGAGAFF. CDR3 DNA: TGTGCCAGCTCACCCCCCTCGCAGGGGGCAGGAGCTTTCTTT.